This TCR beta chain was documented in a study of OX40 agonist ivuxolimab in advanced cancers. Study-wide context: The costimulatory receptor OX40 (CD134) was targeted by ivuxolimab, a fully human IgG2 agonistic monoclonal antibody. Intravenous ivuxolimab was administered to patients every 2 weeks at six dose levels: 0.01, 0.1, 0.3, 1.5, 3 and 10 mg/kg. Of the 50 to 55 dose-escalation patients, hepatocellular carcinoma was present in about 20, melanoma in around 15, renal cell carcinoma in 9 and head and neck cancer in 9. In the dose-escalation cohort, approximately 80% of patients were male, and the mean age was around 65 years with a range of about 20 to 79. Prior anti-PD-1, anti-PD-L1 or anti-CTLA-4 therapy was permitted, and checkpoint inhibitors had been received by 30% to 40% of dose-escalation patients. Three dose-escalation patients achieved partial responses, one with hepatocellular carcinoma and two with cutaneous melanoma. Peripheral TCRbeta sequencing aimed to test whether ivuxolimab altered TCR sequence diversity and caused clonal T-cell expansion. The monotherapy dose-escalation portion (N = 52 patients) of the phase I ivuxolimab trial is reported in the paper.

Patients with a history of autoimmune disease or receiving systemic immunosuppression were excluded from the trial. Peripheral blood for TCR sequencing was drawn from every dose cohort at baseline, at cycle 4 day 1 and at cycle 7 day 1. The samples were taken from a phase I, first-in-human, multicenter, open-label dose-escalation trial of ivuxolimab. Adults with locally advanced or metastatic head and neck squamous cell, hepatocellular, melanoma or renal cell carcinoma were enrolled in the trial. CD4+ and CD8+ T cells were sorted separately from peripheral blood before TCR sequencing. Relative to germline, V is 5 bases shorter and J is 4 bases shorter, with 10 bases between their ends. Measured from the cysteine to the phenylalanine, the CDR3 is 13 residues long. Only the CDR3 portion is preserved as DNA: 39 bases, with reading frame beginning at the first base. CDR1 is given as SGHTA and CDR2 as FQGTGA, both from the germline V gene.

A word on this clone: The specificity of this receptor is unknown. No qualities accompany the bases; no much larger clone lies one base away.

Genomic DNA was isolated from the sorted cells so that the TCRbeta CDR3 region could be sequenced. The immunoSEQ Assay was used to sequence the TCRbeta CDR3 regions. TCRdb obtained this table from immuneACCESS and retained in-frame rearrangements with V and J assigned. These tables miss some clones; where compared with another copy, unresolved V genes account for less than half of the shortfall, and the remainder is unexplained. The sample table contains tens of thousands of clones; only one count was recorded for around 94% of them. The ten largest clonotypes hold approximately 15% of the sample. The full study reports these points: At doses of 0.1 to 3.0 mg/kg, clonal expansion of both CD4+ and CD8+ T cells in blood was seen between baseline and week 6. After ivuxolimab, more expanded clones were found on average in CD8+ T cells than in CD4+ T cells. Partial responders in the 0.1-3.0 mg/kg groups had among the lowest normalized peripheral clonal expansion, especially among CD8+ T cells. Low levels of normalized T-cell clonal expansion were also seen in some patients who did not respond. The antigen specificity of the peripheral T cells that underwent clonal expansion was not determined.

The sequence is built from TRBV7-3 and TRBJ2-3; the D gene cannot be named for sure. This sample comprised CD4+ or CD8+ T cells sorted from blood, obtained in a trial of the OX40 agonist ivuxolimab. This clonotype originated in an adult with an advanced solid tumor such as melanoma, head and neck, liver or kidney cancer. The CDR3 is CASSPVGADTQYF. Here is the DNA: TGTGCCAGCAGCCCTGTAGGTGCAGATACGCAGTATTTT.